These T cell receptor beta chains were read from a single sample in a study of cytomegalovirus exposure and HLA in healthy donors. Produced via immunoSEQ multiplex PCR; TCRdb's table is partial and in-frame only. Of about 160,000 clones listed, around four fifths are singletons. Sequenced: PBMCs. The receptor set was obtained from a woman in her late teens or twenties in good health and CMV-seronegative. Both conserved end residues are trimmed from each CDR3.

>TRBJ1-3|TRBV28
ASRATASGNTIY
>TRBJ2-7|TRBV7-9
ASSLQYEQY
>TRBJ1-1|TRBV20-1
SPEGATEAF
>TRBJ2-5|TRBV28
ASSSPTSPQETQY
>TRBJ2-1|TRBV13
ASSVGTSSAPDRYNEQF
>TRBJ1-2|TRBV5-1
ASSASDYGYT
>TRBJ2-1|TRBV7-6
ASSPRLAGGSEQF
>TRBJ2-7|TRBV7-8
ASSIPGQGYVYEQY
>TRBJ1-2|TRBV28
ASSSGDRAGYGYT
>TRBJ1-5|TRBV6-5
ASSLVDSNQPQH
>TRBJ1-4|TRBV7-9
ASSLLGQGSTNEKLF
>TRBJ2-1|TRBV5-1
ASSLGRGDSYNEQF
>TRBJ2-1|TRBV5-6
ASSLGLAGTYNEQF
>TRBJ1-4|TRBV2
ASNGRGLEKLF
>TRBJ2-5|TRBV28
ASRPSGRAFGETQY
>TRBJ2-3|TRBV9
ASSPRTSGRTDTQY
>TRBJ1-2|TRBV20-1
SARGRGQYT
>TRBJ2-1|TRBV12-5
ASGLAPRQVRGYNEQF
>TRBJ1-1|TRBV19
ASTLGAFTEAF
>TRBJ2-2|TRBV5-1
ASSPIDTTGELF
>TRBJ2-7|TRBV7-3
ASSLNGQGYEQY
>TRBJ1-5|TRBV6-5
ASSTGGGNQPQH
>TRBJ2-7|TRBV25-1
ASSGGTLQYEQY
>TRBJ1-5|TRBV2
ASSEAREGAGQPQH
>TRBJ1-5|TRBV4-1
ASSQATVYQPQH
>TRBJ2-7|TRBV5-4
ASSTGDSYEQY
>TRBJ2-3|TRBV7-3
ASSLGTSGGVTDTQY
>TRBJ1-1|TRBV2
ASIPGQGYTEAF
>TRBJ1-2|TRBV7-2
ASSRDRAVGYGYT
>TRBJ2-4|TRBV7-9
ASSLGGQGSIQY
>TRBJ2-7|TRBV27
ASSPPGLAGYEQY